The rows below give T cell receptor beta chains drawn from one sample of a study of shared clonotypes between healthy human individuals. The table came from immunoSEQ multiplex PCR; TCRdb's copy has only in-frame clones and leaves some out. This sample has about 600,000 clones, with roughly 72% found just once. Sequencing was performed on PBMCs. These receptors were collected from a woman aged 35 to 49 in good health. Some clones in this sample may be carry-over from other donors' samples. Each CDR3 is given with its conserved first and last residue. The D gene is left open where the match is weak. Clone size, where shown, is once, few, many, or a class for clones that have expanded.

v_gene	d_gene	j_gene	abundance	CDR3nt	CDR3aa
TRBV9	-	TRBJ2-7	-	TGTGCCAGCAGCGACCCTCGGGGAGACGAGCAGTACTTC	CASSDPRGDEQYF
TRBV5-1	-	TRBJ1-4	few	TGCGCCAGCAGGAGGGGGTATGGAATTAATGAAAAACTGTTTTTT	CASRRGYGINEKLFF
TRBV2	-	TRBJ1-2	-	TGTGCCAGCAGTGAAGCGAAGGTCCGGCCCACCTATGGCTACACCTTC	CASSEAKVRPTYGYTF
TRBV7-8	TRBD2	TRBJ2-3	-	TGTGCCAGCAGCACCCGGGCGGGACTACTCACAGATACGCAGTATTTT	CASSTRAGLLTDTQYF
TRBV19	-	TRBJ2-3	-	TGTGCCAGTAGTATAGATCAGGAGGGGGATACGCAGTATTTT	CASSIDQEGDTQYF
TRBV7-9	TRBD1	TRBJ2-3	-	TGTGCCAGCAGCTCGACAGGGGCAGATACGCAGTATTTT	CASSSTGADTQYF
TRBV4-3	-	TRBJ1-4	-	TGCGCCAGCAGCCAAGTCTCTGGGATTAATGAAAAACTGTTTTTT	CASSQVSGINEKLFF
TRBV29-1	TRBD2	TRBJ2-7	-	TGCAGCGTTGGGGCTAGCGGATTCTACGAGCAGTACTTC	CSVGASGFYEQYF
TRBV7-2	-	TRBJ2-1	once	TGTGCCAGCAGCTTAGTCGGGGGAGTGGAATACAATGAGCAGTTCTTC	CASSLVGGVEYNEQFF
TRBV25-1	-	TRBJ2-5	-	TGTGCCAGCAGGGACCTAGGGAAAGGAGAGACCCAGTACTTC	CASRDLGKGETQYF
TRBV5-1	-	TRBJ2-3	-	TGCGCCAGCAGCTCCGACTTCACAGATACGCAGTATTTT	CASSSDFTDTQYF
TRBV11-2	-	TRBJ2-3	-	TGTGCCAGCAGCTACGCGGATACGCAGTATTTT	CASSYADTQYF
TRBV19	-	TRBJ1-5	-	TGTGCCAGTAGTATAAGCGTGGGCCGGTATAGCAATCAGCCCCAGCATTTT	CASSISVGRYSNQPQHF
TRBV28	TRBD1	TRBJ1-4	-	TGTGCCAGCAGCACCGGGACAGGGCTGGGAAAACTGTTTTTT	CASSTGTGLGKLFF
TRBV9	TRBD1	TRBJ1-2	-	TGTGCCAGCAGCGACAGGGGGCTCGGCTATGGCTACACCTTC	CASSDRGLGYGYTF
TRBV5-1	-	TRBJ2-3	few	TGCGCCAGCCAGGAGGGCTTCACAGATACGCAGTATTTT	CASQEGFTDTQYF